The entry that follows covers one T cell receptor beta chain sequence. This entry comes from a study of blood T cell repertoires in COVID-19. Study overall: T cells, B-cell-depleted T cells, or PBMCs provided the cDNA or gDNA that served as material.

Methods used by the authors: Cell counts per sample came from amplifying reference gene primers. The protocol was immunoSEQ multiplex PCR, while the TCRdb copy is restricted to in-frame clones and leaves out a portion. V and J calls and clone size are those listed in that table; D and trimming were worked out from the DNA. The sample includes about 250,000 clones, 65% to 90% of them seen just once. The CDR3 contains 16 residues. From germline, CDR1 is SGHTA and CDR2 FQGNSA. V was cut by 2 bases and J by 5 bases, with 15 bases left in between. Individuals aged about 18 to 95 years were recruited from approximately 22 US areas.

The V and J genes are TRBV7-2 and TRBJ2-2, with D tentatively TRBD2 (6 bases). The specimen was PBMCs or T cells enriched from blood (not recorded which). The receptor's source is a man aged 35 to 55 who had recovered from COVID-19. The CDR3 region is CASSLPSGRGTGELFF. The CDR3 region has the DNA TGTGCCAGCAGCTTACCATCAGGTCGGGGGACCGGGGAGCTGTTTTTT.